Listed here is a single T cell receptor (beta chain). The sample is drawn from a study of blood T cell repertoires in COVID-19. On the study more broadly: The samples span acute and convalescent COVID-19 from the United States, Italy and Spain.

Clones were sequenced by immunoSEQ multiplex PCR, and TCRdb holds only the in-frame ones, with some missing. The sample holds approximately 430,000 clones, 86% seen once. Trimming removed 6 bases from V and 5 bases from J; junction bases left unmatched: 12. Per the germline V gene, CDR1 is SNHLY and CDR2 is FYNNEI. The CDR3 is 15 residues long. Sequencing was carried out using peripheral blood. The J gene is TRBJ1-1, the V gene TRBV2; 7 nucleotides line up with TRBD1. The receptor comes from a woman younger than 45 with active or convalescent COVID-19. The CDR3 loop is CASSDQGGRRTEAFF. The DNA of the CDR3 is TGTGCCAGCAGCGACCAGGGGGGACGGAGGACTGAAGCTTTCTTT.